The 21 T cell receptor beta chains in this list originate from one sample, sequenced in a study of human T cells and chemical hapten exposure. Stated time point: pre-sensitization, week 0. Treatment defined: therapeutic diphenylcyclopropenone sensitization with weekly scalp DPC. TCRdb passed the RACE reads through MiXCR, listing each CDR3 protein once. The repertoire holds roughly 60,000 distinct CDR3 sequences, with 6.5% to 8.5% as singletons. The sample in question was whole blood, obtained in connection with sensitization to the hapten diphenylcyclopropenone (DPC). These receptors all come from a young woman with alopecia areata. Some clones in this sample may be carry-over from other donors' samples.

The chain couples TRBV10-3 to TRBJ1-2; no firm D call. The germline gives CDR1 ENHRY, CDR2 SYGVKD. The ends were cut back, 3 bases at V and 3 bases at J, with 11 bases in the middle. The CDR3 has 14 residues. DNA for the CDR3: TGTGCCATCAGTGACGGCCTAATTTACTATGGCTACACCTTC. Translated: CAISDGLIYYGYTF.

The chain couples TRBV15 to TRBJ2-3, with D perhaps matching TRBD1 or TRBD2 (6 bases each). The V end lost 2 bases, the J end lost 1 base, and 16 bases lay between the germline ends. Germline CDR1 LNHNV, CDR2 YYDKDF (reference sequence). CDR3 length: 17 amino acids. The DNA for the CDR3 is TGTGCCACCAGCAGACCCAGGGGCGGGATCGGCACAGATACGCAGTATTTT. Translating gives CATSRPRGGIGTDTQYF.

This clonotype was counted at least ten times. J is TRBJ2-7 and V is TRBV20-1, with D tentatively TRBD2 (6 bases). The CDR3 contains 15 residues. Germline V gene sequence: CDR1 DFQATT, CDR2 SNEGSKA (reference sequence). V was trimmed by 6 bases and J by 2 bases, leaving 20 bases between them. In DNA, the CDR3 is TGCAGTGCAGAAGGGACTTCCCTGGATCCCTACGAGCAGTACTTC. Its protein is CSAEGTSLDPYEQYF.

The table lists this clonotype with a count of one. This clone may be a read error of a much larger clone one base away. V is TRBV5-1 and J is TRBJ2-3; the match to TRBD1 covers 8 bases. V shed 4 bases, J shed 2 bases, and the junction held 9 bases outside the gene matches. Germline V gives CDR1 SGHRS, CDR2 YFSETQ. This CDR3 is 16 amino acids long. The CDR3 here is CASSTRTGRATDTQYF. In nucleotides, the CDR3 is TGCGCCAGCAGCACCCGGACAGGGAGAGCCACAGATACGCAGTATTTT. Drawing the rest from reference TRBV5-1 and TRBJ2-3, the complete variable domain is KAGVTQTPRYLIKTRGQQVTLSCSPISGHRSVSWYQQTPGQGLQFLFEYFSETQRNKGNFPGRFSGRQFSNSRSEMNVSTLELGDSALYLCASSTRTGRATDTQYFGPGTRLTVL.

The chain recombines TRBV5-1 with TRBJ1-4, with D maybe TRBD1 (6 bases). The CDR3 extends over 15 amino acids. CDR1 and CDR2 (germline): SGHRS, YFSETQ. V gave up 3 bases and J gave up 7 bases, with 16 bases separating them. In DNA, the CDR3 is TGCGCCAGCAGCTCCCTCCCAGGGGATGTTGAAAAACTGTTTTTT. Translated: CASSSLPGDVEKLFF.

This clonotype appeared many times. The rearrangement joins TRBV25-1 to TRBJ2-2, with TRBD1 identical over 9 bases. Germline CDR1 reads MGHDK; CDR2 reads SYGVNS. The CDR3 is made up of 14 amino acids. V lost 4 bases to trimming and J lost 6 bases; unmatched junction nucleotides: 3. CDR3 in amino acids: CASSANRGPGELFF. DNA of the CDR3: TGTGCCAGCAGTGCAAACAGGGGGCCCGGGGAGCTGTTTTTT.

This clonotype was seen ten or more times. The chain joins TRBV15 to TRBJ1-2, with a possible D match to TRBD1 (6 bases). The V and J ends lost 1 base and 6 bases respectively, with 15 bases between them. The germline gives CDR1 LNHNV, CDR2 YYDKDF (reference sequence). The CDR3 has 15 amino acids. CDR3 protein: CATSRGVVGADGYTF. CDR3 coding DNA: TGTGCCACCAGCAGAGGTGTGGTGGGGGCGGATGGCTACACCTTC.

This clonotype was counted ten times or more. The chain employs TRBV10-3 and TRBJ2-6, with TRBD1 matching over 7 bases. The junction had 7 bases not matched to a gene; V was cut back by 6 bases and J by 2 bases. The CDR3 covers 16 residues. Germline lookup yields CDR1 ENHRY and CDR2 SYGVKD. CDR3: CAIRDTGDTGANVLTF. As DNA, the CDR3 is TGTGCCATCAGGGATACAGGGGACACTGGGGCCAACGTCCTGACTTTC.

Many counts were recorded for this clonotype. The chain carries TRBV28 and TRBJ2-7; D is perhaps TRBD1 (7 bases). This CDR3 has 15 residues. V was clipped by 5 bases and J by 0 bases, with 14 bases between them. The germline gives CDR1 MDHEN, CDR2 SYDVKM. The CDR3 region has the DNA TGTGCCAGCAGTCTCGGGGGACAGACCTCCTACGAGCAGTACTTC. This codes for CASSLGGQTSYEQYF.

This clonotype was counted many times. V is TRBV7-2 and J is TRBJ2-5, with TRBD1 as a possible D gene (5 bases). The CDR3 sequence is 13 residues long. V was shortened by 5 bases and J by 1 base, with 8 bases between the two germline ends. Germline lookup yields CDR1 SGHTA and CDR2 FQGNSA. The CDR3 DNA follows: TGTGCCAGCAGCAGGGGAATCCAAGAGACCCAGTACTTC. Amino acids: CASSRGIQETQYF.

At least ten counts were recorded for this clonotype. J is TRBJ1-1 and V is TRBV10-2; no reliable D call. The CDR3 extends over 14 amino acids. Trimming pared 2 bases from V and 10 bases from J, leaving 17 bases between. Germline lookup yields CDR1 WSHSY and CDR2 SAAADI. CDR3 region: CASSEPLRGNGAFF. In DNA form, the CDR3 reads TGCGCCAGCAGTGAGCCCCTGCGGGGTAACGGAGCTTTCTTT.

This clonotype was observed at least ten times. This sequence joins TRBV5-1 and TRBJ2-7; weak D call: TRBD2 (5 bases). Germline V lookup: CDR1 SGHRS, CDR2 YFSETQ. Between the trimmed V and J ends, which lost 4 bases and 2 bases, there was a span of 13 bases. The CDR3 totals 14 residues. The CDR3 sequence: CASSEGRGPYEQYF. The CDR3 DNA sequence: TGCGCCAGCAGCGAAGGCCGAGGGCCCTACGAGCAGTACTTC.

This clonotype came up many times. The chain has TRBV25-1 and TRBJ1-1, with D maybe TRBD1 (5 bases). CDR3 length: 12 amino acids. Germline V gene sequence: CDR1 MGHDK, CDR2 SYGVNS. Deletions cut 4 bases from V and 6 bases from J, with 9 bases between. DNA of the CDR3: TGTGCCAGCAGTGTCGGGGGGGCTGAAGCTTTCTTT. It translates to CASSVGGAEAFF.

This clonotype occurred many times. J is TRBJ1-6 and V is TRBV10-3; D may be TRBD1 (6 bases). Germline values: CDR1 ENHRY, CDR2 SYGVKD. This CDR3 is 16 amino acids long. V was shortened by 0 bases and J by 10 bases, with 16 bases between the two germline ends. CDR3 in amino acids: CAISESIPGQKSPLHF. Here the CDR3 DNA reads TGTGCCATCAGTGAGTCGATACCGGGACAAAAATCACCCCTCCACTTT.

This clonotype was seen at least ten times. The CDR3 sequence is CASSLEIASGYGYTF. The CDR3 DNA reads TGCGCCAGCAGCTTGGAAATCGCGAGTGGCTATGGCTACACCTTC. This chain joins TRBV5-1 and TRBJ1-2, with D hard to call. Germline V lookup: CDR1 SGHRS, CDR2 YFSETQ. This CDR3 region has 15 residues. The germline V and J ends were trimmed by 0 bases and 4 bases, with 13 bases remaining between them.

This clonotype was detected ten times or more. This sequence joins TRBV3-1 and TRBJ2-3, with D possibly TRBD2 on 5 matching bases. This CDR3 has 12 residues. Germline V gene sequence: CDR1 LGHDT, CDR2 YNNKEL (reference sequence). The V end lost 4 bases, the J end lost 5 bases, and 7 bases lay between the germline ends. CDR3 residues: CASSPGGDTQYF. Written as DNA, the CDR3 is TGTGCCAGCAGCCCTGGAGGAGATACGCAGTATTTT.

J is TRBJ1-1 and V is TRBV27; TRBD1 might be the D (6 bases). Between the trimmed V and J ends, which lost 4 bases and 10 bases, there was a span of 22 bases. Germline loops: CDR1 MNHEY, CDR2 SMNVEV (reference sequence). This CDR3 is 15 amino acids long. CDR3 DNA: TGTGCCAGCAGTTCCCCCTCCCTAACAGGGATCGGAGCTTTCTTT. Its translation is CASSSPSLTGIGAFF.

The chain carries TRBV29-1 and TRBJ2-7; TRBD1 might be the D (5 bases). With 6 bases removed from V and 5 bases from J, the gap between germline ends came to 17 bases. This CDR3 is 13 amino acids long. Looked up from germline, CDR1 is SQVTM and CDR2 is ANQGSEA. The CDR3 DNA sequence: TGCAGCGTGGCAACACTAAAAGGGGACGAGCAGTACTTC. Its translation: CSVATLKGDEQYF.

In its sample, this clonotype was seen a few times. The chain employs TRBV7-9 and TRBJ2-7; D gene uncertain. Deletions cut 6 bases from V and 3 bases from J, with 12 bases between. The CDR3 consists of 13 residues. Germline CDR1 is SEHNR and CDR2 is FQNEAQ (reference sequence). The CDR3 sequence: CASSPGRLYEQYF. CDR3 DNA sequence: TGTGCCAGCAGTCCGGGCCGACTCTACGAGCAGTACTTC.

This clonotype occurred a few times. The chain uses TRBV6-1 and TRBJ1-2; 8 positions agree with TRBD1. The CDR3 contains 16 residues. With V trimmed by 4 bases and J by 0 bases, 7 bases remained unmatched. Germline V lookup: CDR1 MNHNS, CDR2 SASEGT. This CDR3 reads CASSGPGQGANYGYTF. The CDR3 DNA sequence: TGTGCCAGCAGTGGACCTGGACAGGGAGCTAACTATGGCTACACCTTC.

There are many counts of this clonotype. CDR3 sequence (DNA): TGCAGCGTTAAACCGGGACGGCGTCAAGAGACCCAGTACTTC. The encoded protein is CSVKPGRRQETQYF. The V call is TRBV29-1, the J call TRBJ2-5; possibly TRBD1 or TRBD2 for D (5 bases each). With 5 bases removed from V and 2 bases from J, the gap between germline ends came to 15 bases. This CDR3 is 14 amino acids long. The germline V gene has CDR1 SQVTM and CDR2 ANQGSEA.